A single sample gave rise to the 15 T cell receptor beta chains below, sequenced in a study of blood T cell repertoires in COVID-19. Produced via immunoSEQ multiplex PCR; TCRdb's table is partial and in-frame only. The sample carries around 280,000 clones, around nine tenths recorded once. The sequenced material came from PBMCs or T cells enriched from blood (not recorded which). These receptors originate from a middle-aged woman who had recovered from COVID-19.

The chain has TRBV7-3 and TRBJ2-1; maybe TRBD2 (5 bases). CDR3 length: 16 residues. Trimming stripped 4 bases from V and 5 bases from J, with 18 bases between. The germline gives CDR1 SGHTA, CDR2 FQGTGA. CDR3: CASSSRVGRSHNEQFF. In DNA form, the CDR3 reads TGTGCCAGCAGCTCGAGAGTTGGGAGAAGCCACAATGAGCAGTTCTTC. Drawing the rest from reference TRBV7-3 and TRBJ2-1, the complete variable domain is GAGVSQTPSNKVTEKGKYVELRCDPISGHTALYWYRQSLGQGPEFLIYFQGTGAADDSGLPNDRFFAVRPEGSVSTLKIQRTERGDSAVYLCASSSRVGRSHNEQFFGPGTRLTVL.

The chain links TRBV7-8 to TRBJ1-6; no reliable D call. CDR1 is SGHVS and CDR2 is FQNEAQ in the germline V gene. V dropped 6 bases and J dropped 7 bases, with 13 bases sitting between them. This CDR3 is 14 amino acids long. The CDR3 DNA is TGTGCCAGCAGTCCGGACGGAGGAAATTCACCCCTCCACTTT. Translation: CASSPDGGNSPLHF. Together with reference TRBV7-8 and TRBJ1-6, the CDR3 gives the full variable domain: GAGVSQSPRYKVAKRGQDVALRCDPISGHVSLFWYQQALGQGPEFLTYFQNEAQLDKSGLPSDRFFAERPEGSVSTLKIQRTQQEDSAVYLCASSPDGGNSPLHFGNGTRLTVT.

The gene calls are TRBV7-9 and TRBJ1-2; possibly TRBD1 for D (6 bases). The CDR3 runs 15 residues. The V end was cut by 5 bases, the J end by 4 bases, with 17 bases between. Per germline, CDR1 SEHNR and CDR2 FQNEAQ (reference sequence). CDR3 DNA: TGTGCCAGCAGCCCCGGATTGGGGGCGGTCTATGGCTACACCTTC. This translates into CASSPGLGAVYGYTF.

The V gene is TRBV6-2 or TRBV6-3, the J gene TRBJ2-3, with 13 bases identical to TRBD2. Germline CDR1 MNHEY, CDR2 SVGEGT. The J segment lost 4 bases and the V segment lost 5 bases, leaving 3 bases of the junction unmatched. This CDR3 is 15 amino acids long. CDR3: CASSRTSGSPDTQYF. The CDR3 DNA is TGTGCCAGCAGTCGGACTAGCGGGAGTCCAGATACGCAGTATTTT.

The chain uses TRBV19 and TRBJ1-2; D unresolved. This CDR3 is 13 amino acids long. V was trimmed by 5 bases and J by 4 bases, leaving 11 bases between them. The germline V gene has CDR1 LNHDA and CDR2 SQIVND (reference sequence). CDR3 amino acids: CASSPDAFYGYTF. CDR3 in DNA: TGTGCCAGTAGTCCAGATGCTTTCTATGGCTACACCTTC.

The J gene is TRBJ2-7, the V gene TRBV30, with TRBD1 matching over 9 bases. The CDR3 is made up of 15 amino acids. Unmatched junction bases numbered 7, after V lost 2 bases and J lost 2 bases. CDR1 and CDR2 (germline): GTSNPN, SVGIG (reference sequence). Written as DNA, the CDR3 is TGTGCCTGGAGTTCAGCCGGGACAGGGACCTACGAGCAGTACTTC. Translation gives CAWSSAGTGTYEQYF.

This chain connects TRBV4-2 to TRBJ1-2; D is unresolved. The CDR3 sequence is 13 residues long. Trimming cost V 0 bases and J 10 bases, with 12 bases left between them. Germline CDR1 and CDR2: LGHNA and YNFKEQ. CDR3 bases: TGTGCCAGCAGCCAAGATGAGTATCGGTACTACACCTTC. Translated, it gives CASSQDEYRYYTF.

This clone was counted a single time. The rearrangement links TRBV20-1 to TRBJ1-2, with no clear D. V lost 6 bases, J lost 3 bases, and 5 bases lay in between. The germline gives CDR1 DFQATT, CDR2 SNEGSKA (reference sequence). The CDR3 runs 10 residues. The CDR3 loop is CSAPDYGYTF. In nucleotides, the CDR3 is TGCAGTGCCCCGGACTATGGCTACACCTTC.

The J gene is TRBJ2-7, the V gene TRBV5-1, with D uncertain. The CDR3 covers 14 residues. The V end lost 5 bases, the J end lost 0 bases, and 12 bases lay between the germline ends. CDR1 is SGHRS and CDR2 is YFSETQ in the germline V gene. In nucleotides, the CDR3 is TGCGCCAGCAGTCCCCTCGCGAGCTCCTACGAGCAGTACTTC. Residues: CASSPLASSYEQYF.

The chain is built from TRBV5-1 and TRBJ1-5; D is uncertain. V was clipped by 2 bases and J by 3 bases, with 6 bases between them. The CDR3 length is 13 residues. The germline gives CDR1 SGHRS, CDR2 YFSETQ. The chain's CDR3 is CASSLDSNQPQHF. CDR3 bases: TGCGCCAGCAGCTTAGACTCCAATCAGCCCCAGCATTTT.

The chain combines TRBV5-1 with TRBJ1-1, with D tentatively TRBD1 (6 bases). The germline gives CDR1 SGHRS, CDR2 YFSETQ. V lost 4 bases and J lost 1, with 8 bases in between. The CDR3 runs to 13 residues. Here the CDR3 DNA reads TGCGCCAGCAGCGAGGACAGGAACACTGAAGCTTTCTTT. Residues: CASSEDRNTEAFF.

V and J are TRBV4-3 and TRBJ2-7; D gene unclear. V shed 0 bases and J shed 2 bases, with 20 bases lying between them. The CDR3 covers 18 residues. Germline V gives CDR1 LGHNA, CDR2 YSLEER. CDR3 loop: CASSQDEPTGDPPYEQYF. The CDR3 DNA reads TGCGCCAGCAGCCAAGACGAACCCACGGGTGACCCACCCTACGAGCAGTACTTC.

V and J are TRBV13 and TRBJ2-5; the D gene is possibly TRBD1 (5 bases). This CDR3 comprises 11 residues. The V and J ends lost 5 bases and 4 bases respectively, with 5 bases between them. CDR1 PRHDT and CDR2 FYEKMQ come from the germline V gene (reference sequence). The chain's CDR3 is CASSRGETQYF. CDR3 coding DNA: TGTGCCAGCAGCAGGGGAGAGACCCAGTACTTC.

V gene TRBV5-1 combines with J gene TRBJ2-5, with 7 bases aligning to TRBD2. The junction had 5 bases not matched to a gene; V was cut back by 0 bases and J by 3 bases. The V gene's germline CDR1 is SGHRS and CDR2 YFSETQ. The CDR3 has 15 residues. The CDR3 loop is CASSLVGGNKETQYF. Here the CDR3 DNA reads TGCGCCAGCAGCTTGGTCGGGGGGAACAAAGAGACCCAGTACTTC.

This clone was counted once. The gene calls are TRBV5-1 and TRBJ1-4, with 9 bases aligning to TRBD1. V shed 4 bases and J 5 bases; nucleotides not matched to a gene: 9. CDR1 is SGHRS and CDR2 is YFSETQ in the germline V gene. The CDR3 spans 16 residues. CDR3 nucleotides: TGCGCCAGCAGCCTCCCAGGACAGGGGATAAATGAAAAACTGTTTTTT. This encodes CASSLPGQGINEKLFF.